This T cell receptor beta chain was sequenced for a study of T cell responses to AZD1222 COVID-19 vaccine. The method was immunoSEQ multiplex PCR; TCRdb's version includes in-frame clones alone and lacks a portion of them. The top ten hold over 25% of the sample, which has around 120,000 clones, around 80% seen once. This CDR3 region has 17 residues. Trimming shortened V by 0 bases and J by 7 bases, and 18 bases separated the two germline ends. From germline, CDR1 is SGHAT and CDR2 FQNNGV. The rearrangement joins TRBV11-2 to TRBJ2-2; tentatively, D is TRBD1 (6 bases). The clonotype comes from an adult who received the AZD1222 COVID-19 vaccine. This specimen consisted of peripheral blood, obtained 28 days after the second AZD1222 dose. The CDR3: CASSLDPRGQILGELFF. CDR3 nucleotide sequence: TGTGCCAGCAGCTTAGATCCCAGGGGCCAAATTCTCGGGGAGCTGTTTTTT. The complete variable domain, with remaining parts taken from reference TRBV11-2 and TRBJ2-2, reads EAGVAQSPRYKIIEKRQSVAFWCNPISGHATLYWYQQILGQGPKLLIQFQNNGVVDDSQLPKDRFSAERLKGVDSTLKIQPAKLEDSAVYLCASSLDPRGQILGELFFGEGSRLTVL.